Presented here are 28 T cell receptor beta chains from one specimen sequenced in a study of beta chain features in type 1 diabetes. Reverse transcribing all isolated RNA meant expressed TCRB transcripts were sequenced. Data came from immunoSEQ multiplex PCR; TCRdb stores just in-frame clones and leaves some out. The sample lists some 400,000 clones, approximately 16% occurring once. Material: naive CD4+ T cells from blood. The receptors were gathered from a woman aged 18-29 years in good health.

The CDR3 protein is CASSLEQRTTDTQYF. CDR3 nucleotides: TGTGCCAGCAGCTTGGAACAGCGGACCACAGATACGCAGTATTTT. V and J are TRBV5-4 and TRBJ2-3, with D possibly TRBD2 on 5 matching bases. The CDR3 consists of 15 residues. The V gene lost 0 bases and the J gene lost 2 bases, with 10 bases spanning the gap. The germline gives CDR1 SGHNT, CDR2 YYREEE (reference sequence).

The gene calls are TRBV6-5 and TRBJ2-3; 11 nucleotides agree with TRBD2. The V and J ends lost 6 bases and 4 bases, in that order; junction bases with no gene match: 6. The length of the CDR3 is 15 residues. Germline lookup yields CDR1 MNHEY and CDR2 SVGAGI. The DNA of the CDR3 is TGTGCCAGCAGACCTCTAGCGGGAGGTGCAGATACGCAGTATTTT. Its protein is CASRPLAGGADTQYF.

This clone was counted a few times. This chain uses TRBV19 with TRBJ2-1, with 10 bases fitting TRBD2. After removal of 5 bases from V and 1 base from J, the junction contained 5 bases not matched to a gene. The CDR3 covers 16 residues. Germline V gene lookup returns CDR1 LNHDA and CDR2 SQIVND (reference sequence). The CDR3 coding sequence is TGTGCCAGTAGTGAATCAGCGGGAGGGTCCTACAATGAGCAGTTCTTC. Protein sequence: CASSESAGGSYNEQFF.

The CDR3 nucleotides read TGCAGCGTTGAAGAGTTTCAGGAGCAGTACTTC. This translates into CSVEEFQEQYF. The chain carries TRBV29-1 and TRBJ2-7; D remains unclear. Germline V gives CDR1 SQVTM, CDR2 ANQGSEA. This CDR3 comprises 11 residues. V lost 0 bases, J lost 7 bases, and 7 bases lay in between.

This clone has just a few counts. J is TRBJ2-7 and V is TRBV10-3; D is unclear. Trimming pared 1 base from V and 3 bases from J, leaving 7 bases between. This CDR3 contains 13 residues. Germline CDR1 ENHRY, CDR2 SYGVKD. CDR3 coding DNA: TGTGCCATCAGTGAGTATATGTTCTACGAGCAGTACTTC. It is translated as CAISEYMFYEQYF.

The chain combines TRBV28 with TRBJ1-2; a possible D gene is TRBD1 (6 bases). This CDR3 region has 15 residues. Trimming left V 8 bases short and J 3 bases short, with 19 bases between. Germline V gene sequence: CDR1 MDHEN, CDR2 SYDVKM. This CDR3 reads CASHLYGGADYGYTF. As DNA, the CDR3 is TGTGCCAGCCATCTGTATGGGGGGGCAGACTATGGCTACACCTTC.

The sample holds a few counts of this clone. The chain has TRBV19 and TRBJ2-5; D possibly corresponds to TRBD1 (6 bases). With 6 bases removed from V and 0 bases from J, the gap between germline ends came to 8 bases. The CDR3 runs to 13 residues. Germline V gene sequence: CDR1 LNHDA, CDR2 SQIVND (reference sequence). The DNA of the CDR3 is TGTGCCAGTAGCCGACAGGACCAAGAGACCCAGTACTTC. Residues: CASSRQDQETQYF.

V and J are TRBV9 and TRBJ2-5, with 8 bases that match TRBD1. With V trimmed by 2 bases and J by 2 bases, 5 bases remained unmatched. Germline assignment: CDR1 SGDLS and CDR2 YYNGEE. The CDR3 runs 15 residues. CDR3 in amino acids: CASSVWTGQQETQYF. DNA of the CDR3: TGTGCCAGCAGCGTGTGGACAGGGCAACAAGAGACCCAGTACTTC.

This rearrangement joins TRBV18 to TRBJ2-1; 9 nucleotides line up with TRBD2. CDR3 length equals 17 residues. CDR1 is KGHSH and CDR2 is LQKENI in the germline V gene. With 0 bases clipped from V and 8 bases from J, the junction kept 11 bases outside the gene matches. CDR3 sequence: CASSPPSSGRFRDEQFF. In DNA form, the CDR3 reads TGTGCCAGCTCACCACCGAGTAGCGGGAGATTCAGAGATGAGCAGTTCTTC.

This clone appeared a few times. The rearrangement uses TRBV28 and TRBJ2-3; D is unresolved. The CDR3 spans 14 residues. CDR1 is MDHEN, CDR2 SYDVKM, per germline. The V end lost 5 bases, the J end lost 2 bases, and 11 bases lay between the germline ends. This chain's CDR3 is CASSTQRYTDTQYF. The CDR3 DNA sequence: TGTGCCAGCAGTACACAGAGATACACAGATACGCAGTATTTT.

This chain uses TRBV4-2 with TRBJ2-7, with 7 bases that match TRBD1. Germline V lookup: CDR1 LGHNA, CDR2 YNFKEQ. V shed 0 bases, J shed 7 bases, and the junction held 9 bases outside the gene matches. The CDR3 spans 15 residues. In nucleotides, the CDR3 is TGTGCCAGCAGCCAAGATTCACAGGGGCTTCGGGAGCAGTACTTC. It codes for CASSQDSQGLREQYF.

This clone was seen a handful of times. The CDR3: CASSQDPLAGGADTQYF. CDR3 DNA sequence: TGCGCCAGCAGCCAAGATCCGCTAGCGGGAGGAGCAGATACGCAGTATTTT. The V gene is TRBV4-1, the J gene TRBJ2-3; 11 bases line up with TRBD2. Losses at the gene ends were 0 bases for V and 4 bases for J; bases not matched to a gene: 6. The CDR3 has 17 amino acids. Germline V gene lookup returns CDR1 MGHRA and CDR2 YSYEKL.

The rearrangement uses TRBV15 and TRBJ2-3, with TRBD1 matching 9 bases. CDR1 LNHNV and CDR2 YYDKDF come from the germline V gene (reference sequence). This CDR3 comprises 15 residues. Trimming at V came to 4 bases and at J to 1 base, leaving 3 bases not matched to a gene. The CDR3 DNA is TGTGCCACCAGCAACCGGGACAGGGGCACAGATACGCAGTATTTT. Its protein product is CATSNRDRGTDTQYF. The variable domain in full, completed from reference TRBV15 and TRBJ2-3, reads DAMVIQNPRYQVTQFGKPVTLSCSQTLNHNVMYWYQQKSSQAPKLLFHYYDKDFNNEADTPDNFQSRRPNTSFCFLDIRSPGLGDTAMYLCATSNRDRGTDTQYFGPGTRLTVL.

This clone was seen a handful of times. The chain links TRBV20-1 to TRBJ1-5, with D perhaps matching TRBD1 (5 bases). There are 11 residues in the CDR3. Germline lookup yields CDR1 DFQATT and CDR2 SNEGSKA (reference sequence). Trimming removed 3 bases from V and 5 bases from J, with 5 bases in between. CDR3 protein: CSASRDQPQHF. The CDR3 region has the DNA TGCAGTGCTAGCAGGGATCAGCCCCAGCATTTT.

The CDR3, as DNA: TGTGCCAGCAGCCAAGCCGGGACATTAGGAAACATTCAGTACTTC. It yields the protein CASSQAGTLGNIQYF. The chain links TRBV14 to TRBJ2-4; maybe TRBD1 (6 bases). CDR3 length: 15 residues. The V end lost 1 base, the J end lost 6 bases, and 13 bases lay between the germline ends. Germline assignment: CDR1 SGHDN and CDR2 FVKESK.

This clone was seen a few times. The sample holds other DNA sequences that translate to the same CDR3. V usage is TRBV7-9 and J usage is TRBJ2-7; TRBD2 is a possible D gene (5 bases). V lost 1 base to trimming and J lost 3 bases, with 10 bases between them. Germline V CDR1 and CDR2: SEHNR, FQNEAQ (reference sequence). The CDR3 totals 14 residues. The CDR3 sequence is CASSLGGSGYEQYF. DNA for the CDR3: TGTGCCAGCAGCTTAGGAGGGAGCGGCTACGAGCAGTACTTC.

In its sample, this clone was seen a few times. This CDR3 is CASSSSGRATGELFF. For the CDR3, the DNA is TGTGCCAGCAGCTCCAGCGGGAGGGCCACCGGGGAGCTGTTTTTT. The V call is TRBV7-9, the J call TRBJ2-2; 10 bases fit TRBD2. CDR1 and CDR2 (germline): SEHNR, FQNEAQ (reference sequence). The junction had 3 bases not matched to a gene; V was cut back by 4 bases and J by 4 bases. The CDR3 has 15 residues.

The chain recombines TRBV4-1 with TRBJ2-5; D is possibly TRBD2 (6 bases). The CDR3 is 15 amino acids. Trimming shortened V by 5 bases and J by 2 bases, and 15 bases separated the two germline ends. Germline V CDR1 and CDR2: MGHRA, YSYEKL. CDR3 nucleotide sequence: TGCGCCAGCAGCAGACTAGGCGAATGGCAAGAGACCCAGTACTTC. It encodes CASSRLGEWQETQYF.

This clone was seen a few times. The J gene is TRBJ2-3, the V gene TRBV20-1; D unresolved. The CDR3 runs to 10 residues. Trimming removed 4 bases from V and 9 bases from J, with 8 bases in between. Germline CDR1 DFQATT, CDR2 SNEGSKA (reference sequence). CDR3 coding DNA: TGCAGTGCTACTTTACAGACGCAGTATTTT. Protein product: CSATLQTQYF.

This clone has more than one count but fewer than ten. CDR3 nucleotide sequence: TGCGCCAGCAGCCAAGATCGGGGGAACGGGGAGCTGTTTTTT. Translated: CASSQDRGNGELFF. The chain recombines TRBV4-3 with TRBJ2-2; weak D call: TRBD2 (6 bases). This CDR3 is 14 amino acids long. Trimming removed 0 bases from V and 7 bases from J, with 9 bases in between. CDR1 and CDR2 (germline): LGHNA, YSLEER.

The table lists this clone with a few counts. The chain joins TRBV30 to TRBJ2-7; a weak D match, TRBD1 (5 bases). The CDR3 covers 14 residues. CDR1 and CDR2 from the germline V gene are GTSNPN and SVGIG (reference sequence). Trimming pared 0 bases from V and 6 bases from J, leaving 15 bases between. As DNA, the CDR3 is TGTGCCTGGAGTGTAGGTCAGGGATGGTCCGAGCAGTACTTC. This sequence encodes CAWSVGQGWSEQYF.

The V and J genes are TRBV18 and TRBJ1-4; TRBD1 is a possible D gene (6 bases). The CDR3 extends over 13 amino acids. The germline V gene encodes CDR1 KGHSH and CDR2 LQKENI. Trimming took 6 bases from V and 5 from J, leaving 10 bases between them. CDR3 sequence reads: CASSGGRNEKLFF. As DNA, the CDR3 is TGTGCCAGCTCGGGGGGGCGAAATGAAAAACTGTTTTTT.

The chain carries TRBV28 and TRBJ2-1, with TRBD2 identical over 10 bases. With 5 bases clipped from V and 7 bases from J, the junction kept 8 bases outside the gene matches. The germline CDR1 and CDR2 sequences are MDHEN and SYDVKM. This CDR3 region has 15 residues. In nucleotides, the CDR3 is TGTGCCAGCAGTCCACGGTCTAGCGGGAGAAATGAGCAGTTCTTC. It is translated as CASSPRSSGRNEQFF.

This clone has just a few counts. This chain connects TRBV6-6 to TRBJ1-1, with 10 bases matching TRBD1. This CDR3 comprises 14 residues. The germline V gene has CDR1 MNHNY and CDR2 SVGAGI (reference sequence). V dropped 6 bases and J dropped 4; count of bases not matched to a gene: 5. CDR3 in DNA: TGTGCCAGCAGGCCGGACAGGGGGTCCACTGAAGCTTTCTTT. Translated: CASRPDRGSTEAFF.

This clone occurred a few times. The chain couples TRBV28 to TRBJ2-3; D is possibly TRBD2 (6 bases). V shed 2 bases and J shed 7 bases, with 13 bases lying between them. CDR3 length: 14 residues. Germline V gene data show CDR1 as MDHEN and CDR2 as SYDVKM. CDR3 coding DNA: TGTGCCAGCAGTTTAGACGGGAGACCGAATACGCAGTATTTT. Protein product: CASSLDGRPNTQYF.

The chain links TRBV5-1 to TRBJ2-5; D unclear. The germline V gene encodes CDR1 SGHRS and CDR2 YFSETQ. CDR3 size: 14 residues. Trimming took 2 bases from V and 1 from J, leaving 9 bases between them. The CDR3 DNA follows: TGCGCCAGCAGCTTTTTTCAGATCCAAGAGACCCAGTACTTC. Amino acid sequence: CASSFFQIQETQYF.

This clone was counted once. The chain links TRBV28 to TRBJ2-7; TRBD1 matches 10 bases. The CDR3 length is 18 residues. The germline gives CDR1 MDHEN, CDR2 SYDVKM. J was trimmed by 0 bases and V by 4 bases; bases with no gene match: 12. CDR3: CASSSPGQGVAGSYEQYF. Here the CDR3 DNA reads TGTGCCAGCAGTTCTCCAGGACAGGGGGTCGCGGGCTCCTACGAGCAGTACTTC.

In this sample, this clone turned up a few times. This chain uses TRBV6-5 with TRBJ1-2, with 10 positions matching TRBD1. Trimming at V came to 7 bases and at J to 3 bases, leaving 8 bases not matched to a gene. This CDR3 comprises 15 residues. Looked up from germline, CDR1 is MNHEY and CDR2 is SVGAGI. CDR3 sequence reads: CASTYSGTGDYGYTF. CDR3 bases: TGTGCCAGCACCTACTCCGGGACAGGGGACTATGGCTACACCTTC.